Following are 2 T cell receptor beta chains from one sample sequenced in a study of blood T cell repertoires in COVID-19. Generated by immunoSEQ multiplex PCR, the TCRdb table keeps only in-frame clones and is missing some. Here the sample spans some 80,000 clones, roughly 85% being singletons. Sequencing was done on a sample of peripheral blood. These receptors originate from a man aged 55 to 70 with COVID-19, enrolled during active disease.

The chain recombines TRBV27 with TRBJ1-4; 7 bases are a match to TRBD1. J gave up 8 bases and V 5 bases, and 11 bases lay outside the gene matches. The CDR3 is made up of 15 amino acids. Per the germline V gene, CDR1 is MNHEY and CDR2 is SMNVEV (reference sequence). The CDR3 sequence: CASSPHGQEREKLFF. The CDR3 DNA follows: TGTGCCAGCAGTCCCCACGGACAGGAGAGGGAAAAACTGTTTTTT.

The V call is TRBV6-5, the J call TRBJ1-2, with D perhaps TRBD1 (5 bases). The V gene's germline CDR1 is MNHEY and CDR2 SVGAGI. This CDR3 region has 15 residues. Trimming cost V 0 bases and J 3 bases, with 11 bases left between them. The CDR3 region is CASSYSPGMDYGYTF. CDR3 nucleotides: TGTGCCAGCAGTTACTCCCCAGGGATGGACTATGGCTACACCTTC.